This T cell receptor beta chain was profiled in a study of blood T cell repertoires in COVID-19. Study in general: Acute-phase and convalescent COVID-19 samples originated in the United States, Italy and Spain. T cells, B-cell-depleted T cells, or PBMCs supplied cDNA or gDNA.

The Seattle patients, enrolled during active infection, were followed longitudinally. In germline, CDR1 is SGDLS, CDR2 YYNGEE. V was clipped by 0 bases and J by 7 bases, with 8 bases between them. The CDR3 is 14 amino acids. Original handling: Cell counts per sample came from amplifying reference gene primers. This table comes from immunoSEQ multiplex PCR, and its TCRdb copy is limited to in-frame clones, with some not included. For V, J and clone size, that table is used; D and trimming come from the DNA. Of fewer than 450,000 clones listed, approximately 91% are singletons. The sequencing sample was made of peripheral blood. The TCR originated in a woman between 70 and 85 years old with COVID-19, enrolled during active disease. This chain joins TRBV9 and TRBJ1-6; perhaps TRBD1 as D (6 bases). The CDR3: CASSVVGANSPLHF. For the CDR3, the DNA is TGTGCCAGCAGCGTAGTGGGGGCAAATTCACCCCTCCACTTT.